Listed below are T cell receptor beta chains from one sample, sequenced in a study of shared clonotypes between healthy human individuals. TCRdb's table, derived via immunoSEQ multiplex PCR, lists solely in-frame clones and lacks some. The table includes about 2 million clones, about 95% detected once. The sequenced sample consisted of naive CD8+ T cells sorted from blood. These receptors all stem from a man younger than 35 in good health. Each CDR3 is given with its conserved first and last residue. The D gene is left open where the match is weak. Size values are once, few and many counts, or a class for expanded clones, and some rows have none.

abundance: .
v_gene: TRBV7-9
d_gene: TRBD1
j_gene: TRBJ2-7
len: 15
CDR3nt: TGTGCCAGCAGCCCGACAGGGGGACACTCCTACGAGCAGTACTTC
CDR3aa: CASSPTGGHSYEQYF

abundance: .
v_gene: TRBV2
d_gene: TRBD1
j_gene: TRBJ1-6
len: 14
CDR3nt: TGTGCCAGCAGTGTTTGGGACAGCAATTCACCCCTCCACTTT
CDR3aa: CASSVWDSNSPLHF

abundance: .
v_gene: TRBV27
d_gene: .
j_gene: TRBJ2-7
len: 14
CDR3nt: TGTGCCAGCAGTTTTGGGGAAAGCTCCTACGAGCAGTACTTC
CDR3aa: CASSFGESSYEQYF

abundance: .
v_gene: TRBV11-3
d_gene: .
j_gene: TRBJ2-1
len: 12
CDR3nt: TGTGCCAGCAGCTTAGATCGCGGTGAGCAGTTCTTC
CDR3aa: CASSLDRGEQFF

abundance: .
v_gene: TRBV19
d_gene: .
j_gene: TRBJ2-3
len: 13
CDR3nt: TGTGCCAGTAGTATAGCCCGCACAGATACGCAGTATTTT
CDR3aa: CASSIARTDTQYF

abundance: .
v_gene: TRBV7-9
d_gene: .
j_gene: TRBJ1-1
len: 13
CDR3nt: TGTGCCAGCACCACCTCGGGGAACACTGAAGCTTTCTTT
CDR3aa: CASTTSGNTEAFF

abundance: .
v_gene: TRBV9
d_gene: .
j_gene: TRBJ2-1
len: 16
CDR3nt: TGTGCCAGCAGCGGTGCCACCGGGACTGGTTACAATGAGCAGTTCTTC
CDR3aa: CASSGATGTGYNEQFF

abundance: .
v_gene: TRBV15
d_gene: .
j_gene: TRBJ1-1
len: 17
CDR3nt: TGTGCCACCAGCGCCCGGAAACAGGGTTTAAGGAACACTGAAGCTTTCTTT
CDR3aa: CATSARKQGLRNTEAFF

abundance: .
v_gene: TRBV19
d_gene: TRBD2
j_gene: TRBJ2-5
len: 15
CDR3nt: TGTGCCAGTACCCTGACTAGCGGCGCCTTGGAGACCCAGTACTTC
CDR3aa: CASTLTSGALETQYF

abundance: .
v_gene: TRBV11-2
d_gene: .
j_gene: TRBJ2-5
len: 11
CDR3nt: TGTGCCAGCAGCTTGGACGAGACCCAGTACTTC
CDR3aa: CASSLDETQYF

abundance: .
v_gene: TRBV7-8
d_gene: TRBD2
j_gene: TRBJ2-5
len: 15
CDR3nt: TGTGCCAGCAGCTTACAACTAGCGGGAGGAGAGACCCAGTACTTC
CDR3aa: CASSLQLAGGETQYF

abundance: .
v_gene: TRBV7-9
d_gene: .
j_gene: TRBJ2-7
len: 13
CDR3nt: TGTGCCAGCAGCCCCAGGTCTTCCTACGAGCAGTACTTC
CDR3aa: CASSPRSSYEQYF

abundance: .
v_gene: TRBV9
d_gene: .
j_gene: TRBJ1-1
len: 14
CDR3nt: TGTGCCAGCACCTTGGGGGGGGCGGACACTGAAGCTTTCTTT
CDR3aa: CASTLGGADTEAFF

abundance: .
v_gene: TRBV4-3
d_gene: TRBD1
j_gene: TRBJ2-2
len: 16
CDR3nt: TGCGCCAGCAGCCCTATTAAACAGGGGTACACCGGGGAGCTGTTTTTT
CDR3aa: CASSPIKQGYTGELFF

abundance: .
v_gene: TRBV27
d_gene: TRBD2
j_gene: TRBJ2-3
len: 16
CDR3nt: TGTGCCAGCAGTGACACCCTAGCGGCCCCTAGAGATACGCAGTATTTT
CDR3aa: CASSDTLAAPRDTQYF

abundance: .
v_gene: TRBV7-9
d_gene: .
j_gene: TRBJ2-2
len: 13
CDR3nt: TGTGCCAGCAGCTGGGGCAGCGCCGGGGAGCTGTTTTTT
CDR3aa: CASSWGSAGELFF

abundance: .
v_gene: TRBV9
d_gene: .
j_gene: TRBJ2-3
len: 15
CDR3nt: TGTGCCAGCAGCGAAGGACGGAGCCGGACAGATACGCAGTATTTT
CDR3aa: CASSEGRSRTDTQYF

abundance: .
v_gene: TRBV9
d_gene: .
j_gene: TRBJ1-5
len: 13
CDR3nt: TGTGCCAGCAGCGTAGGGGTGGTTCAGCCCCAGCATTTT
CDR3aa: CASSVGVVQPQHF

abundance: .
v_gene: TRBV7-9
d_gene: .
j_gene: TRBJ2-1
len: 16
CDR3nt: TGTGCCAGCACGACCGCGACTGGTCCGTGGTACAATGAGCAGTTCTTC
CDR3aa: CASTTATGPWYNEQFF

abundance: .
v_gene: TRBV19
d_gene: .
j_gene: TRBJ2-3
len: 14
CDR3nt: TGTGCCAGTAGTATCTTGGCTAGCTCGGATACGCAGTATTTT
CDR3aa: CASSILASSDTQYF

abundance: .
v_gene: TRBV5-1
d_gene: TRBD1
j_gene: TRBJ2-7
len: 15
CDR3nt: TGCGCCAGCAGCTTGGAAACAGGGGGGTCCTACGAGCAGTACTTC
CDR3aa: CASSLETGGSYEQYF

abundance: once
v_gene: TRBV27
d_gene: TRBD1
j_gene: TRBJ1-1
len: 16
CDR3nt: TGTGCCAGCAGTCGCGGTCCCGGGACAGGAGTGCCTGAAGCTTTCTTT
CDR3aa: CASSRGPGTGVPEAFF

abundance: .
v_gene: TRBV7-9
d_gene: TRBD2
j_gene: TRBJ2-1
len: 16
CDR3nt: TGTGCCAGCAGCTTAGATGGGGGGGTCGCCTACAATGAGCAGTTCTTC
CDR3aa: CASSLDGGVAYNEQFF

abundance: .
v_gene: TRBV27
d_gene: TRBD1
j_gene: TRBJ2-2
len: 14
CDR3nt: TGTGCCAGCAGTCACGGACAGGGGACCGGGGAGCTGTTTTTT
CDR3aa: CASSHGQGTGELFF

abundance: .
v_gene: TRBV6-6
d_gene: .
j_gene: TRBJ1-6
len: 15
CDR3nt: TGTGCCAGCAGTTTGACGGCCCCCGGGAGTTCACCCCTCCACTTT
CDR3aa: CASSLTAPGSSPLHF

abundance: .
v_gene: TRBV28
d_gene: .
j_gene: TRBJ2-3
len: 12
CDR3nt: TGTGCCAGCAGTTTCCTCACAGATACGCAGTATTTT
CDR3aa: CASSFLTDTQYF

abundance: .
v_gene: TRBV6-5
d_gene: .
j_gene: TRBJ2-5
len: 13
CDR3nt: TGTGCCAGCAGTTACGTTGCGGGAGAGACCCAGTACTTC
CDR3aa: CASSYVAGETQYF

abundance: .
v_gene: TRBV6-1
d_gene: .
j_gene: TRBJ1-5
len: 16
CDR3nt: TGTGCCAGCAGTGCCTCCGGGACCGTGGAGAGTCAGCCCCAGCATTTT
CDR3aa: CASSASGTVESQPQHF

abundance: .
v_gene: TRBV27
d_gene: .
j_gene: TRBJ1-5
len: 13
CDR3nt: TGTGCCAGCAGTTTAGGAGTTCAGCAGCCCCAGCATTTT
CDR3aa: CASSLGVQQPQHF

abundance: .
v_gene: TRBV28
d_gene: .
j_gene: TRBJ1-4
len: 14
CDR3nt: TGTGCCAGCAGGACCGGGACCGGGCTTGAAAAACTGTTTTTT
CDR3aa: CASRTGTGLEKLFF

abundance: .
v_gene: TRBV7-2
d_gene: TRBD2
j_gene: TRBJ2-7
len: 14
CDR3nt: TGTGCCAGCAGCTTATCTCGGGGGGGGGCCGAGCAGTACTTC
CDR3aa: CASSLSRGGAEQYF

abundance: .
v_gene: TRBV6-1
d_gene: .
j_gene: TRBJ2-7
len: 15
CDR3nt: TGTGCCAGCAGTGAAGGGGGACACGCTTCCTACGAGCAGTACTTC
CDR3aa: CASSEGGHASYEQYF

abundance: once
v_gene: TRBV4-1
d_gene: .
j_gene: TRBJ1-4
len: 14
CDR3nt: TGCGCCAGCAGCGGGATAGCCACTAATGAAAAACTGTTTTTT
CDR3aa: CASSGIATNEKLFF

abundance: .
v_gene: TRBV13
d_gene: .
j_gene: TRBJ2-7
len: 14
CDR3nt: TGTGCCAGCAGCTTAGGAGGGGAAGCCTACGAGCAGTACTTC
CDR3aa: CASSLGGEAYEQYF

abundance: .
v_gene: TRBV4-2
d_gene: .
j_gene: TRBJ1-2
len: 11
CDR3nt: TGTGCCGTCTTCAAGGGGGATGGCTACACCTTC
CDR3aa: CAVFKGDGYTF

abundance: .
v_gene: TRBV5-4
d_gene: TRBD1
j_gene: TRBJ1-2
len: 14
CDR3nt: TGTGCCAGCAGCTTGCAGGGGGCGAACTATGGCTACACCTTC
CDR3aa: CASSLQGANYGYTF

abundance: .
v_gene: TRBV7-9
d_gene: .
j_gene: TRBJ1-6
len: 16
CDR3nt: TGTGCCAGCAGCTTACCCCGACAGGATCCTAATTCACCCCTCCACTTT
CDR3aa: CASSLPRQDPNSPLHF

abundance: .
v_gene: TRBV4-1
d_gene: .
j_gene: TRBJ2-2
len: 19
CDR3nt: TGCGCCAGCAGCCAAGATCATAAAGGGCAGGGGTTTAGGACCGGGGAGCTGTTTTTT
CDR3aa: CASSQDHKGQGFRTGELFF

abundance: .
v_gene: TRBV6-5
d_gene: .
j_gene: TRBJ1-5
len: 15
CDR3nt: TGTGCCAGCAAAATTCAGGGCGAAAGCAATCAGCCCCAGCATTTT
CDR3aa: CASKIQGESNQPQHF

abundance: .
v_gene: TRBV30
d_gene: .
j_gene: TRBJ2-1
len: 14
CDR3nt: TGTGCCTGGAGTGGGTCCCTGTCGACCAATGAGCAGTTCTTC
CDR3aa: CAWSGSLSTNEQFF

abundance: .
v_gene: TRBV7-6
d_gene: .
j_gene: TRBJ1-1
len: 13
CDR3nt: TGTGCCAGCAGCCAAGGGGGAGGAACTGAAGCTTTCTTT
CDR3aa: CASSQGGGTEAFF

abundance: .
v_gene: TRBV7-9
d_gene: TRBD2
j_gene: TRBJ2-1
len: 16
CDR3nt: TGTGCCAGCAGCTTATCTCGGCTAGCGGGGTCCGATGAACAGTTCTTC
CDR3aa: CASSLSRLAGSDEQFF

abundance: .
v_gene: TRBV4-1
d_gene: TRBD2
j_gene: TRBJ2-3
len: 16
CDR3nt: TGCGCCAGCAGCCAAGTCGGCGGGGGGGGCACAGATACGCAGTATTTT
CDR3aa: CASSQVGGGGTDTQYF

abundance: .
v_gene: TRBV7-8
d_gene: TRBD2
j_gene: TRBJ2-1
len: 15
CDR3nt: TGTGCCAGCAGCTCGGTAGCGGGGGTAAACAATGAGCAGTTCTTC
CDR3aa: CASSSVAGVNNEQFF

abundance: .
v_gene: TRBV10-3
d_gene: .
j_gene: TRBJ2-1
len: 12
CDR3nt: TGTGCCATCAGTGATTCATACAATGAGCAGTTCTTC
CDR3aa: CAISDSYNEQFF